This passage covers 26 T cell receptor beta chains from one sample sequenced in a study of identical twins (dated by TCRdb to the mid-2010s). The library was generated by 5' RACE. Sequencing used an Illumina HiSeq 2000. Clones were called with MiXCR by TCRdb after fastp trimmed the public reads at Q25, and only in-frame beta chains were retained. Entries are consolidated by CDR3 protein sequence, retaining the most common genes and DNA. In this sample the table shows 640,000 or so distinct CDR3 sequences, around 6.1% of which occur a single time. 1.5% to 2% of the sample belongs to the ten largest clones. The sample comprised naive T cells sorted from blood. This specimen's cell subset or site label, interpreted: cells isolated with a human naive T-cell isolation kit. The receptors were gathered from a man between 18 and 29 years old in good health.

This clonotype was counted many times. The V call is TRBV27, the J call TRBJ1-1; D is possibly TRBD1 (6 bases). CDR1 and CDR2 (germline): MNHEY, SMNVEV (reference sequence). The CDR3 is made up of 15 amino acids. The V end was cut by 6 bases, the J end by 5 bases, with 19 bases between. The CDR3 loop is CASRDLGTPRTEAFF. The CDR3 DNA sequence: TGTGCCAGCAGAGATTTAGGGACACCGAGGACTGAAGCTTTCTTT.

CDR3 sequence (DNA): TGCAGTGCTCATAACAGGGGAGAGAATTCACCCCTCCACTTT. This encodes CSAHNRGENSPLHF. The chain recombines TRBV20-1 with TRBJ1-6; 7 bases map to TRBD1. The CDR3 is 14 residues long. V dropped 5 bases and J dropped 7; count of bases not matched to a gene: 8. CDR1 is DFQATT and CDR2 is SNEGSKA in the germline V gene (reference sequence).

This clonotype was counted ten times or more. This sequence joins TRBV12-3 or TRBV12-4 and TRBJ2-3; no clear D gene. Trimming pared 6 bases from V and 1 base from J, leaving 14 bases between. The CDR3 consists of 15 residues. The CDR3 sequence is CASRSTGLGTDTQYF. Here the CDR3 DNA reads TGTGCCAGCAGGAGTACTGGATTAGGCACAGATACGCAGTATTTT.

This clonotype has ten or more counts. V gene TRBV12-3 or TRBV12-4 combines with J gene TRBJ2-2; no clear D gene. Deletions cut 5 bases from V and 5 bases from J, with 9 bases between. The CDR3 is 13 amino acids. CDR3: CASSAEWTGELFF. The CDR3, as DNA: TGTGCCAGCAGTGCAGAATGGACCGGGGAGCTGTTTTTT.

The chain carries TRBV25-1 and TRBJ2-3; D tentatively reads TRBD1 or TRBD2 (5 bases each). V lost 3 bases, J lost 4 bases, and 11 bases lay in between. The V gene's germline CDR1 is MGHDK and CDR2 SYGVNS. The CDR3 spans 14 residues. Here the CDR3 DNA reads TGTGCCAGCAGTGAGAGGGACCCAGCAGATACGCAGTATTTT. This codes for CASSERDPADTQYF.

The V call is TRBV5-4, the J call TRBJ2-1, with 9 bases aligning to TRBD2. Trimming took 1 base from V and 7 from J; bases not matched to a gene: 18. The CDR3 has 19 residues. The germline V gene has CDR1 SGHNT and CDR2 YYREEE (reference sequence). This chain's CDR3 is CASSLRVSGSGRTWNEQFF. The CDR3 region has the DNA TGTGCCAGCAGCTTGAGGGTTTCTGGGAGCGGGAGGACTTGGAATGAGCAGTTCTTC.

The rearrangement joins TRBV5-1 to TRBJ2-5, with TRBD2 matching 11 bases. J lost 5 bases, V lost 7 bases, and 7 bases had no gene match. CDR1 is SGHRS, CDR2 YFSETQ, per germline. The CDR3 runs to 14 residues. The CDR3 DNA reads TGCGCCAGCGGTCTAGCGGGAGGACACGAGACCCAGTACTTC. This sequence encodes CASGLAGGHETQYF.

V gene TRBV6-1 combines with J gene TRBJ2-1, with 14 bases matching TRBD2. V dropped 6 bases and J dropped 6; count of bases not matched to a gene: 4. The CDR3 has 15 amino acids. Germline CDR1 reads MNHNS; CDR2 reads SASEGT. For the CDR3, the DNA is TGTGCCAGCAGCAAGACTAGCGGGAGGGCCAATGAGCAGTTCTTC. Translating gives CASSKTSGRANEQFF.

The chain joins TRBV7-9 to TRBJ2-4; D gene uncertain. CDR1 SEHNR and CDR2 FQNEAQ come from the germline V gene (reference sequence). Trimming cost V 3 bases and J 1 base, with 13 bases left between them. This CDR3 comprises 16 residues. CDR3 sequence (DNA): TGTGCCAGCAGCTTGGTTGTCAGTTTCGCCAAAAACATTCAGTACTTC. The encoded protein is CASSLVVSFAKNIQYF.

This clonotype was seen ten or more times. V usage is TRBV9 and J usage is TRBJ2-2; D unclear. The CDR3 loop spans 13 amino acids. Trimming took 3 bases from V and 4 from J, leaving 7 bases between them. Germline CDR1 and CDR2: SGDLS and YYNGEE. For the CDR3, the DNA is TGTGCCAGCAGCGGAACTACCACCGGGGAGCTGTTTTTT. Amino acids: CASSGTTTGELFF.

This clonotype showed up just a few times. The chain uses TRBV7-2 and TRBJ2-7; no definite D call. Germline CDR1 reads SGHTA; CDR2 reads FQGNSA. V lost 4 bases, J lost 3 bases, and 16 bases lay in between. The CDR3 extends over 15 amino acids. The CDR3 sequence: CASSWYRPPNYEQYF. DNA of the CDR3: TGTGCCAGCAGCTGGTATCGCCCTCCTAACTACGAGCAGTACTTC.

This CDR3 is CASSLLGQGTPEAFF. The CDR3 coding sequence is TGTGCCAGCAGCTTGTTGGGACAGGGGACTCCTGAAGCTTTCTTT. The chain joins TRBV7-9 to TRBJ1-1; 10 bases are shared with TRBD1. The CDR3 is 15 amino acids. V shed 3 bases, J shed 6 bases, and the junction held 7 bases outside the gene matches. Germline V gene lookup returns CDR1 SEHNR and CDR2 FQNEAQ (reference sequence).

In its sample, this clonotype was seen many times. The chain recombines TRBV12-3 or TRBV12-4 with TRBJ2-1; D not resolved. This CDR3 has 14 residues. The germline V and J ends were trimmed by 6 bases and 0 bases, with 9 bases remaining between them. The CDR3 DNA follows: TGTGCCAGCAGCCCGACCAGCTCCTACAATGAGCAGTTCTTC. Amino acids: CASSPTSSYNEQFF.

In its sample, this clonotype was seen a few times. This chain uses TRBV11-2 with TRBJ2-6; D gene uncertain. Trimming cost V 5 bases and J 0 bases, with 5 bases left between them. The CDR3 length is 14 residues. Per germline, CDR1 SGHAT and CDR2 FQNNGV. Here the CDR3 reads CASSQHSGANVLTF. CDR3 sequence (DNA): TGTGCCAGCAGCCAACACTCTGGGGCCAACGTCCTGACTTTC.

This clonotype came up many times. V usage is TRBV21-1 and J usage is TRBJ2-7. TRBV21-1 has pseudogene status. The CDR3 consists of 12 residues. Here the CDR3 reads CASSKVSYEQYF. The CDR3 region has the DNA TGTGCCAGCAGCAAAGTCTCCTACGAGCAGTACTTC.

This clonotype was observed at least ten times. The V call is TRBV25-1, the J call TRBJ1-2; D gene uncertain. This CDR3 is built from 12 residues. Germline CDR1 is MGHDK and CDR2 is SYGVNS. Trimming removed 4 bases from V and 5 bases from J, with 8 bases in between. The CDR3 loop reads CASSGSSYGYTF. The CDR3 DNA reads TGTGCCAGCAGTGGCAGTAGTTATGGCTACACCTTC.

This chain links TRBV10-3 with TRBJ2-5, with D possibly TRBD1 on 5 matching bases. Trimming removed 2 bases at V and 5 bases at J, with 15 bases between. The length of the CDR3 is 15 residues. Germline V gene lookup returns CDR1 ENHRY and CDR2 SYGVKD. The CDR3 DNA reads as TGTGCCATCAGTGAGGGGGCCAAAGGTGGGGAGACCCAGTACTTC. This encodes CAISEGAKGGETQYF.

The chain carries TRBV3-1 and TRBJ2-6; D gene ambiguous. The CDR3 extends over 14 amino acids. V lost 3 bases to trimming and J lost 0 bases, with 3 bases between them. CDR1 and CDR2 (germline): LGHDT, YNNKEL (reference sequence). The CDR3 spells CASSQFSGANVLTF. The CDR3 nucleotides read TGTGCCAGCAGCCAGTTCTCTGGGGCCAACGTCCTGACTTTC.

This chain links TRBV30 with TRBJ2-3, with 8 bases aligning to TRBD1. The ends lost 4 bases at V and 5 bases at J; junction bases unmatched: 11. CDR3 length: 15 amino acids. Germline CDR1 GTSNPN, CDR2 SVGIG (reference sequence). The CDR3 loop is CAWTLTGGVGDTQYF. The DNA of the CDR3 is TGTGCCTGGACCCTAACAGGGGGAGTTGGAGATACGCAGTATTTT.

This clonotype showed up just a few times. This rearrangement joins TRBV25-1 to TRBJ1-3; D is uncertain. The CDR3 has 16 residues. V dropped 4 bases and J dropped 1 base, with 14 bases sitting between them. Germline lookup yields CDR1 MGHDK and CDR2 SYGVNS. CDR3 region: CASSGTSGLSGNTIYF. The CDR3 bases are TGTGCCAGCAGTGGGACGAGCGGGCTATCTGGAAACACCATATATTTT.

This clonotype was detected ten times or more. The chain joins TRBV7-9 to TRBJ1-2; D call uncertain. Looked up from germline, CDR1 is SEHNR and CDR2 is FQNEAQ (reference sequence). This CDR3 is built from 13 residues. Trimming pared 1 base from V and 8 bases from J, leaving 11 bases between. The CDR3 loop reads CASSLVGSNGYTF. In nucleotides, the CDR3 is TGTGCCAGCAGCTTAGTAGGGAGTAACGGCTACACCTTC.

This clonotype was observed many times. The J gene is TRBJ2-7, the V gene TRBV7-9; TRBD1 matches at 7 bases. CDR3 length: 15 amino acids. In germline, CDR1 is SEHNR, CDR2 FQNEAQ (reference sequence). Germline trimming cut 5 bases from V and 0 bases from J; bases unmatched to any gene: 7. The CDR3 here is CASSHEGQNSYEQYV. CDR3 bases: TGTGCCAGCAGCCACGAGGGACAGAACTCCTACGAGCAGTACGTC.

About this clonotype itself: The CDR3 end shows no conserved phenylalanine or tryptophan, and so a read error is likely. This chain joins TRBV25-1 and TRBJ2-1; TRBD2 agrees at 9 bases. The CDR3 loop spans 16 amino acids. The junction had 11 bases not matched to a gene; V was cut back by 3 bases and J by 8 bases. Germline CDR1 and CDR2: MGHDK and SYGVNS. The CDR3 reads CASSDDVAGVRDEQFI. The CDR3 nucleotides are TGTGCCAGCAGTGATGATGTAGCGGGAGTTAGAGATGAGCAGTTCATC.

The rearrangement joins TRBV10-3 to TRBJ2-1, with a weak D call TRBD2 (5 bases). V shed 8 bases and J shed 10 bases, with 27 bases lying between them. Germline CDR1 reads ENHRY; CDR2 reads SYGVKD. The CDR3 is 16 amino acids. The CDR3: CAIEEKAGLRVGEQFF. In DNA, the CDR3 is TGTGCCATCGAGGAAAAGGCGGGCCTTCGGGTTGGGGAGCAGTTCTTC.

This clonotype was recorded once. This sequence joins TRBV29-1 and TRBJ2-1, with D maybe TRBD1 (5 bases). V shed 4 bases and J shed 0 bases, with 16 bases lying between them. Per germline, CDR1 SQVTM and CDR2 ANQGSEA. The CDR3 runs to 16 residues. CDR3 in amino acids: CSVGSLQAGSYNEQFF. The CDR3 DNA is TGCAGCGTTGGAAGCTTACAGGCCGGCTCCTACAATGAGCAGTTCTTC.

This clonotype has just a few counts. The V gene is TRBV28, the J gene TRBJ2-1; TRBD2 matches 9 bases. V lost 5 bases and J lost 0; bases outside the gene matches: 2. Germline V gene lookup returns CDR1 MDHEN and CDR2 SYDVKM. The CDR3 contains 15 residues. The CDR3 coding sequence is TGTGCCAGCAGTCGCGGGGGGGACTCCTACAATGAGCAGTTCTTC. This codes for CASSRGGDSYNEQFF.